This T cell receptor (beta chain) was found in a study of blood T cells in healthy people across ages. General study points: PBMC samples, being unsorted, prevented any conclusive comparison of naive and antigen-experienced cells.

Sample-barcoded 5' priming and a J-beta primer mix drove a second PCR of about 7 to 12 cycles. The template-switch adaptor was a 5' adaptor with 12 random nucleotides. It tagged each cDNA molecule. MiXCR, applied by TCRdb to the 5' RACE reads, yields one record per CDR3 protein. There are around 750,000 distinct CDR3 sequences in the sample; roughly 50% occur only once, and roughly 37% lies in the top ten. Every sample had a minimum of 6 million PBMCs isolated. The CDR3 length is 12 residues. Trimming took off 3 bases at V and 4 bases at J, with 4 bases between the two ends. CDR1 is LGHNT and CDR2 is FRNRAP in the germline V gene. Remarks on this clonotype: What it recognizes is unknown.

This chain uses TRBV12-5 with TRBJ2-1; the D is unclear. This TCR was sampled from a man older than 75 in good health. Sequenced material: blood. The CDR3 reads CASGLIYNEQFF. In nucleotides, the CDR3 is TGTGCTAGTGGTTTAATATACAATGAGCAGTTCTTC.